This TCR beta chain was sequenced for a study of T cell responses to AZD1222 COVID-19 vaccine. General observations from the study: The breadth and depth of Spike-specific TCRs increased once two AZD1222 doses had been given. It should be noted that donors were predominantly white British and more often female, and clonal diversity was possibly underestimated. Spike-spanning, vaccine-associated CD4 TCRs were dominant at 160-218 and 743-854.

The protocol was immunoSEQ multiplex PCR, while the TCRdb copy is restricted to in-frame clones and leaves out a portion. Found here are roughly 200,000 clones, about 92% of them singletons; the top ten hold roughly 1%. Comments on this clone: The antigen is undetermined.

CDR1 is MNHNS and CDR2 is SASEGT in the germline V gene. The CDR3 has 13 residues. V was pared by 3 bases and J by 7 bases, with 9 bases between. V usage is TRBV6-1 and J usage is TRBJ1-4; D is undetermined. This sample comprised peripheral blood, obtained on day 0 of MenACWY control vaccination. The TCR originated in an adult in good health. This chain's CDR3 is CASSDWSPEKLFF. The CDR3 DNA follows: TGTGCCAGCAGTGATTGGTCGCCTGAAAAACTGTTTTTT.